This TCR beta chain was observed in a study of blood T cell repertoires in COVID-19. Study-level background: COVID-19 samples, acute and convalescent, were from the United States, Italy and Spain. In each case, the material was cDNA or gDNA derived from T cells, B-cell-depleted T cells, or PBMCs.

In the original analysis: Researchers report that nucleated cell counts were estimated from reference gene primer amplification. Libraries were prepared by immunoSEQ multiplex PCR; TCRdb keeps only in-frame clonotypes and omits some of them. D and trimming come from the DNA, and the V and J calls and clone size come from that table. The top ten hold 9.8% of the sample, which has about 150,000 clones, more than 65% seen once. This receptor was taken from a woman between 50 and 59 years old with acute or convalescent COVID-19. The sequenced sample was peripheral blood.

The CDR3 DNA sequence: TGTGCCAGCAGCTTGACTCAACAGGGGAACACTGAAGCTTTCTTT. This sequence encodes CASSLTQQGNTEAFF. The chain couples TRBV7-2 to TRBJ1-1, with D maybe TRBD1 (6 bases). The V gene lost 3 bases and the J gene lost 1 base, with 12 bases spanning the gap. Germline V gene data show CDR1 as SGHTA and CDR2 as FQGNSA. The CDR3 has 15 amino acids.